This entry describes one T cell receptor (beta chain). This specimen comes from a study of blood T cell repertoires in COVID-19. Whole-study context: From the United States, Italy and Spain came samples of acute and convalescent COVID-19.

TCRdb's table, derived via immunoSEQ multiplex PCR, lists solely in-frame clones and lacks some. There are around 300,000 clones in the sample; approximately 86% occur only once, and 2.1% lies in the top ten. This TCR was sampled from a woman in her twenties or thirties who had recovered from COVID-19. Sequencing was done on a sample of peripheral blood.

The CDR3 coding sequence is TGTGCCAGCAGGATAGGTTTAGCGGGAGAGTCCTACAATGAGCAGTTCTTC. It specifies CASRIGLAGESYNEQFF. The chain uses TRBV11-2 and TRBJ2-1, with 9 bases aligning to TRBD2. The length of the CDR3 is 17 residues. Unmatched junction bases numbered 10, after V lost 6 bases and J lost 1 base. CDR1 and CDR2 (germline): SGHAT, FQNNGV.